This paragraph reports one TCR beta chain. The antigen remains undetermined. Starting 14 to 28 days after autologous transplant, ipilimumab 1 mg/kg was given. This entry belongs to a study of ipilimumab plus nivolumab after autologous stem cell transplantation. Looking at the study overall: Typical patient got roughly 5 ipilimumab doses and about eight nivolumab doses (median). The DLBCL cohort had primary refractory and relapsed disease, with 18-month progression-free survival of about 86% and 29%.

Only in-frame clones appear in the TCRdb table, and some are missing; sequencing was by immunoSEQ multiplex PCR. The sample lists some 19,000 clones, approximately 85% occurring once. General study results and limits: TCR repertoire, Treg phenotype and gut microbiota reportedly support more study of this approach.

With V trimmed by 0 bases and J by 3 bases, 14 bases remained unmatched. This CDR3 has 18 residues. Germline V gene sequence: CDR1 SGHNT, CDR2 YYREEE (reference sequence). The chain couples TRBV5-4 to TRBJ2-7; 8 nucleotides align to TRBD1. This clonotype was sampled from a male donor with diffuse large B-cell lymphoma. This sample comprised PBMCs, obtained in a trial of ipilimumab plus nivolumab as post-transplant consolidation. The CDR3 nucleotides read TGTGCCAGCAGCTTGGTTGGCCAGGGGGCCCACCCTATCTACGAGCAGTACTTC. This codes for CASSLVGQGAHPIYEQYF.